This T cell receptor (beta chain) was retrieved from a study of blood T cell repertoires in COVID-19. Across the study: The United States, Italy and Spain provided the acute and convalescent COVID-19 samples. From T cells, B-cell-depleted T cells, or PBMCs came the material, which was cDNA or gDNA.

Authors' methods: Counts of nucleated cells, estimated from reference gene primer amplification, were obtained. Generated by immunoSEQ multiplex PCR, the TCRdb table keeps only in-frame clones and is missing some. V, J and clone size derive from that table, while D and trimming were established from the DNA sequence. The data hold 150,000 to 200,000 clones, with roughly 85% observed a single time. The sequence derives from a woman aged 30 to 39 with acute or convalescent COVID-19. The sample taken for sequencing was peripheral blood.

The CDR3 loop reads CASSPSTGGFAGYTF. The CDR3 region has the DNA TGTGCCAGCTCACCAAGTACAGGGGGCTTTGCTGGCTACACCTTC. This chain links TRBV18 with TRBJ1-2, with TRBD1 identical over 9 bases. Losses at the gene ends were 2 bases for V and 7 bases for J; bases not matched to a gene: 8. CDR1 is KGHSH, CDR2 LQKENI, per germline. The CDR3 extends over 15 amino acids.